These T cell receptor beta chains were read from a single sample in a study of long-term antiretroviral therapy in people with HIV. Measured with immunoSEQ multiplex PCR; TCRdb has only the in-frame clones, and not every one. The sample contains 20,000 to 25,000 clones, around 86% of which appear only once. The material sequenced was unsorted PBMCs, taken 1.8 years before starting antiretroviral therapy. These receptor sequences come from a woman under 40 with HIV. The CDR3 runs from the conserved cysteine through the conserved F or W. D genes are given only for firm matches. Rows give clone size only sometimes, using once, few, many, or a class for an expanded clone.

v_call: TRBV18; clone_size: few; j_call: TRBJ2-2; d_call: TRBD1; cdr3_nt: TGTGCCAGCTCCCGGACAGGGGGATACACCGGGGAGCTGTTTTTT; cdr3_aa: CASSRTGGYTGELFF
v_call: TRBV6-5; clone_size: NA; j_call: TRBJ2-5; d_call: TRBD1; cdr3_nt: TGTGCCAGCAGCCAGGGACAGGTACAAGAGACCCAGTACTTC; cdr3_aa: CASSQGQVQETQYF
v_call: TRBV5-4; clone_size: NA; j_call: TRBJ1-3; d_call: TRBD1; cdr3_nt: TGTGCCAGCAGCCCTTTCTCGGGACAGGGGCCGAACCCTGGAAACACCATATATTTT; cdr3_aa: CASSPFSGQGPNPGNTIYF
v_call: TRBV11-1; clone_size: few; j_call: TRBJ1-2; d_call: NA; cdr3_nt: TGTGCCAGCAGCATACAGCAAAACTATGGCTACACCTTC; cdr3_aa: CASSIQQNYGYTF
v_call: TRBV5-1; clone_size: NA; j_call: TRBJ2-5; d_call: TRBD1; cdr3_nt: TGCGCCAGCAGCATACAGGGGGCTGGGACCCAGTACTTC; cdr3_aa: CASSIQGAGTQYF
v_call: TRBV30; clone_size: NA; j_call: TRBJ1-3; d_call: NA; cdr3_nt: TGTGCCTGGAGTAAAACAGGAGTCTCTGGAAACACCATATATTTT; cdr3_aa: CAWSKTGVSGNTIYF
v_call: TRBV5-4; clone_size: NA; j_call: TRBJ2-1; d_call: TRBD2; cdr3_nt: TGTGCCAGCAGCCGGGCAACTGGACTAGCAGAGGAGCAGTTCTTC; cdr3_aa: CASSRATGLAEEQFF
v_call: TRBV25-1; clone_size: NA; j_call: TRBJ2-7; d_call: NA; cdr3_nt: TGTGCCAGCAGTGAACAGGGTACCTACGAGCAGTACTTC; cdr3_aa: CASSEQGTYEQYF
v_call: TRBV19; clone_size: once; j_call: TRBJ1-6; d_call: TRBD1; cdr3_nt: TGTGCCAGTAGTATAAACAGGGGGATAGGACCTTCACCCCTCCACTTT; cdr3_aa: CASSINRGIGPSPLHF
v_call: TRBV18; clone_size: NA; j_call: TRBJ2-1; d_call: TRBD1; cdr3_nt: TGTGCCAGCTCCCCGGGACAGGTTGAGGGTAATGAGCAGTTCTTC; cdr3_aa: CASSPGQVEGNEQFF
v_call: TRBV6-1; clone_size: NA; j_call: TRBJ2-7; d_call: NA; cdr3_nt: TGTGCCAGCAGTGAGGGCGGGGCCTACGAGCAGTACTTC; cdr3_aa: CASSEGGAYEQYF
v_call: TRBV13; clone_size: NA; j_call: TRBJ2-5; d_call: NA; cdr3_nt: TGTGCCAGCAGCACCGGAGGACCTCGGGGCCAAGAGACCCAGTACTTC; cdr3_aa: CASSTGGPRGQETQYF
v_call: TRBV7-3; clone_size: NA; j_call: TRBJ1-6; d_call: NA; cdr3_nt: TGTGCCAGCAGCATCAGACAGGATAATTCACCCCTCCACTTT; cdr3_aa: CASSIRQDNSPLHF
v_call: TRBV27; clone_size: NA; j_call: TRBJ1-6; d_call: NA; cdr3_nt: TGTGCCAGCAGTTCCACGACGACAAGCTATAATTCACCCCTCCACTTT; cdr3_aa: CASSSTTTSYNSPLHF
v_call: TRBV15; clone_size: NA; j_call: TRBJ1-5; d_call: TRBD1; cdr3_nt: TGTGCCACCAGCAGAGGGGAGAGATCAGGGACAGATAATCAGCCCCAGCATTTT; cdr3_aa: CATSRGERSGTDNQPQHF
v_call: TRBV7-9; clone_size: few; j_call: TRBJ1-3; d_call: TRBD1; cdr3_nt: TGTGCCAGCAGCCCCCGGGACAGCTCTGGAAACACCATATATTTT; cdr3_aa: CASSPRDSSGNTIYF
v_call: TRBV27; clone_size: NA; j_call: TRBJ1-5; d_call: NA; cdr3_nt: TGTGCCAGCAGTTTGACACAGGGCCGCAATCAGCCCCAGCATTTT; cdr3_aa: CASSLTQGRNQPQHF
v_call: TRBV19; clone_size: NA; j_call: TRBJ1-1; d_call: NA; cdr3_nt: TGTGCCAGTAGTATAGAAGGGAACACTGAAGCTTTCTTT; cdr3_aa: CASSIEGNTEAFF
v_call: TRBV9; clone_size: NA; j_call: TRBJ2-2; d_call: TRBD1; cdr3_nt: TGTGCCAGCAGCGCGACAGGGTCCGGGGAGCTGTTTTTT; cdr3_aa: CASSATGSGELFF
v_call: TRBV10-2; clone_size: NA; j_call: TRBJ2-5; d_call: NA; cdr3_nt: TGCGCCAGCAGTCATAGAAGTCCAGGAGGAGAGACCCAGTACTTC; cdr3_aa: CASSHRSPGGETQYF
v_call: TRBV5-6; clone_size: NA; j_call: TRBJ1-1; d_call: NA; cdr3_nt: TGTGCCAGCAGCTTGCGGCGTGAAGCTTTCTTT; cdr3_aa: CASSLRREAFF
v_call: TRBV5-1; clone_size: NA; j_call: TRBJ1-1; d_call: NA; cdr3_nt: TGCGCCAGCAGCTTGAGTGGGCGGACCACTGAAGCTTTCTTT; cdr3_aa: CASSLSGRTTEAFF
v_call: TRBV30; clone_size: NA; j_call: TRBJ2-1; d_call: NA; cdr3_nt: TGTGCCTGGAGTGTACCGGCCATGTCGCAGTTCTTC; cdr3_aa: CAWSVPAMSQFF
v_call: TRBV9; clone_size: NA; j_call: TRBJ1-1; d_call: TRBD1; cdr3_nt: TGTGCCAGCAGCGTCGGACAGGGTGAAGGTGAAGCTTTCTTT; cdr3_aa: CASSVGQGEGEAFF
v_call: TRBV11-2; clone_size: NA; j_call: TRBJ2-1; d_call: NA; cdr3_nt: TGTGCCAGCAGCCCGGACTTCCCCTCCTACAATGAGCAGTTCTTC; cdr3_aa: CASSPDFPSYNEQFF
v_call: TRBV5-1; clone_size: NA; j_call: TRBJ2-6; d_call: NA; cdr3_nt: TGCGCCAGCATTGCTGTCCCCGGGGCCAACGTCCTGACTTTC; cdr3_aa: CASIAVPGANVLTF
v_call: TRBV5-8; clone_size: NA; j_call: TRBJ1-2; d_call: TRBD1; cdr3_nt: TGTGCCAGCAGCTTTCGGGACAGGGGGAATGTCTACACCTTC; cdr3_aa: CASSFRDRGNVYTF
v_call: TRBV19; clone_size: NA; j_call: TRBJ2-3; d_call: NA; cdr3_nt: TGTGCCAGTAGATGGCGGGACAGCCTCACAGATACGCAGTATTTT; cdr3_aa: CASRWRDSLTDTQYF
v_call: TRBV6-6; clone_size: NA; j_call: TRBJ1-3; d_call: TRBD1; cdr3_nt: TGTGCCAGCAGCCGAACAGGGGCGGGAAACACCATATATTTT; cdr3_aa: CASSRTGAGNTIYF
v_call: TRBV5-1; clone_size: NA; j_call: TRBJ2-3; d_call: NA; cdr3_nt: TGCGCCAGTAAACAAAATAGGTACACAGATACGCAGTATTTT; cdr3_aa: CASKQNRYTDTQYF
v_call: TRBV30; clone_size: NA; j_call: TRBJ1-6; d_call: TRBD1; cdr3_nt: TGTGCCTGGAATATCGGCGGTTTGGGACAGGGAACTAACACCCTCCACTTT; cdr3_aa: CAWNIGGLGQGTNTLHF
v_call: TRBV10-2; clone_size: once; j_call: TRBJ1-5; d_call: NA; cdr3_nt: TGCGCCAGCAGTGAAAACAGGGAGGGCGGCAATCAGCCCCAGCATTTT; cdr3_aa: CASSENREGGNQPQHF
v_call: TRBV5-6; clone_size: once; j_call: TRBJ1-2; d_call: NA; cdr3_nt: TGTGCCAGCAGCTTGCTTCCTTGGACAAGCGTTTATGGCTACACCTTC; cdr3_aa: CASSLLPWTSVYGYTF
v_call: TRBV6-6; clone_size: once; j_call: TRBJ2-5; d_call: NA; cdr3_nt: TGTGCCAGCAGTTTAGTCCCGGGAGCAGGGGAGACCCAGTACTTC; cdr3_aa: CASSLVPGAGETQYF
v_call: TRBV9; clone_size: NA; j_call: TRBJ2-5; d_call: NA; cdr3_nt: TGTGCCAGCAGCGTAGCTGGGCTAGCTGAAGAGACCCAGTACTTC; cdr3_aa: CASSVAGLAEETQYF
v_call: TRBV30; clone_size: NA; j_call: TRBJ2-1; d_call: TRBD2; cdr3_nt: TGTGCCTGGTCCACTGGCGGGGGGGGGAATGAGCAGTTCTTC; cdr3_aa: CAWSTGGGGNEQFF
v_call: TRBV2; clone_size: NA; j_call: TRBJ1-6; d_call: NA; cdr3_nt: TGTGCCAGCAGTGTGGTGGCAGGGAGCTCCTATAATTCACCCCTCCACTTT; cdr3_aa: CASSVVAGSSYNSPLHF
v_call: TRBV7-9; clone_size: NA; j_call: TRBJ1-1; d_call: NA; cdr3_nt: TGTGCCAGCAGCTTAGCGACGGGGGTCGGAGCTTTCTTT; cdr3_aa: CASSLATGVGAFF
v_call: TRBV7-2; clone_size: NA; j_call: TRBJ2-3; d_call: NA; cdr3_nt: TGTGCCAGCAGCCGAAGCACAGATACGCAGTATTTT; cdr3_aa: CASSRSTDTQYF
v_call: TRBV5-1; clone_size: NA; j_call: TRBJ2-2; d_call: TRBD2; cdr3_nt: TGCGCCAGCACCCTATTGGGCGGGGGTAGTCGCACCGGGGAGCTGTTTTTT; cdr3_aa: CASTLLGGGSRTGELFF
v_call: TRBV10-3; clone_size: NA; j_call: TRBJ1-2; d_call: TRBD1; cdr3_nt: TGTGCCATCAGCAACCCCGGACAGGGAGGCTATGGCTACACCTTC; cdr3_aa: CAISNPGQGGYGYTF
v_call: TRBV18; clone_size: NA; j_call: TRBJ2-4; d_call: TRBD1; cdr3_nt: TGTGCCAGCTCCGGGACAGGGGGCGTCAAAAACATTCAGTACTTC; cdr3_aa: CASSGTGGVKNIQYF
v_call: TRBV9; clone_size: few; j_call: TRBJ1-1; d_call: NA; cdr3_nt: TGTGCCAGCAGCGCCCAGACAACGAACACTGAAGCTTTCTTT; cdr3_aa: CASSAQTTNTEAFF
v_call: TRBV6-5; clone_size: NA; j_call: TRBJ2-1; d_call: TRBD2; cdr3_nt: TGTGCCAGCAGTTCGGAATTAGCGGGGGGAAACAATGAGCAGTTCTTC; cdr3_aa: CASSSELAGGNNEQFF
v_call: TRBV7-2; clone_size: NA; j_call: TRBJ2-7; d_call: NA; cdr3_nt: TGTGCCAGCAGCTCATCCCTAGTAGAGCCCTACGAGCAGTACTTC; cdr3_aa: CASSSSLVEPYEQYF
v_call: TRBV15; clone_size: NA; j_call: TRBJ1-2; d_call: NA; cdr3_nt: TGTGCCACCAGCAGAGATGGGAAGGAGACAGGCGATGGCTACACCTTC; cdr3_aa: CATSRDGKETGDGYTF
v_call: TRBV6-1; clone_size: NA; j_call: TRBJ2-1; d_call: TRBD2; cdr3_nt: TGTGCCAGCAGTGTGCCGACTAGCGCGGCTTACTACAATGAGCAGTTCTTC; cdr3_aa: CASSVPTSAAYYNEQFF
v_call: TRBV27; clone_size: NA; j_call: TRBJ1-5; d_call: NA; cdr3_nt: TGTGCCAGCAGTTTAGGAGGGTCGGACCAGCCCCAGCATTTT; cdr3_aa: CASSLGGSDQPQHF
v_call: TRBV7-3; clone_size: NA; j_call: TRBJ2-5; d_call: TRBD1; cdr3_nt: TGTGCCAGCAGCTTAGGGACAGGGGGCAGGGAGACCCAGTACTTC; cdr3_aa: CASSLGTGGRETQYF
v_call: TRBV5-1; clone_size: NA; j_call: TRBJ1-5; d_call: NA; cdr3_nt: TGCGCCAGCAGCTTGTCTCCCAATCAGCCCCAGCATTTT; cdr3_aa: CASSLSPNQPQHF
v_call: TRBV5-1; clone_size: NA; j_call: TRBJ2-1; d_call: NA; cdr3_nt: TGCGCCAGCAGCTTGGATGGGGACGCCTACAATGAGCAGTTCTTC; cdr3_aa: CASSLDGDAYNEQFF
v_call: TRBV5-1; clone_size: NA; j_call: TRBJ2-1; d_call: NA; cdr3_nt: TGCGCCAGCAGCTTGGGCGGGACGTCGTACAATGAGCAGTTCTTC; cdr3_aa: CASSLGGTSYNEQFF